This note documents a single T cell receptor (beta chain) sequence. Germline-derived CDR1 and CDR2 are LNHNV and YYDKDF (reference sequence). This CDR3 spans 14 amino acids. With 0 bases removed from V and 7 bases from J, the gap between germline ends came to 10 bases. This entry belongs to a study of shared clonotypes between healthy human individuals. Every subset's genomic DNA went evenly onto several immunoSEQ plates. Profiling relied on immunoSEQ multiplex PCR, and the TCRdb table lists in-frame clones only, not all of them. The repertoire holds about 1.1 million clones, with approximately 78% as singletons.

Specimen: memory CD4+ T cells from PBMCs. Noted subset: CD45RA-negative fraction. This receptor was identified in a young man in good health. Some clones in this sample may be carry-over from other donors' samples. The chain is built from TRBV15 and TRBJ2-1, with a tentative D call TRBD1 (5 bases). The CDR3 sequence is CATSRDPGWNEQFF. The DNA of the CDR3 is TGTGCCACCAGCAGAGATCCAGGGTGGAATGAGCAGTTCTTC.